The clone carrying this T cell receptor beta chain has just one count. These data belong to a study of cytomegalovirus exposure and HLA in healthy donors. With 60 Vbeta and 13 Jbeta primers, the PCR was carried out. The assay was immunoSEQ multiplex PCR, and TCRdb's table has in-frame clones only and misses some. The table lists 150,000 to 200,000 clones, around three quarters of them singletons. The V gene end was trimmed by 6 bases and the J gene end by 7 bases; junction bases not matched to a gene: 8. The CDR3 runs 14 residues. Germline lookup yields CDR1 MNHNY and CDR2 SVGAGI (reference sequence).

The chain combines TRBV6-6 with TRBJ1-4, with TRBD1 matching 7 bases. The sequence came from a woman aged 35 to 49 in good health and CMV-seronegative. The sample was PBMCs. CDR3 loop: CASRRQGEAEKLFF. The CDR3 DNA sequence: TGTGCCAGCAGAAGACAGGGAGAAGCTGAAAAACTGTTTTTT.